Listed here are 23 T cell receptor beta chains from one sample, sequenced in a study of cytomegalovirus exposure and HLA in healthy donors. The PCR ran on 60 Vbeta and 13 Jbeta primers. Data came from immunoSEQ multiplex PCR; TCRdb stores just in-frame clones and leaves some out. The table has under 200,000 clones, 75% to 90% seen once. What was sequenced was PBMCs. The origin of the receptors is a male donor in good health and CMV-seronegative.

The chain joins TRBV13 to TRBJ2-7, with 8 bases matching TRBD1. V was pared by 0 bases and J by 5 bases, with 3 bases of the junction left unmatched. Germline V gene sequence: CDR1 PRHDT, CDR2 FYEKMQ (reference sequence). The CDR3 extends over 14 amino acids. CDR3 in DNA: TGTGCCAGCAGCTTAGGCCTGGACAGGGACGAGCAGTACTTC. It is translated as CASSLGLDRDEQYF.

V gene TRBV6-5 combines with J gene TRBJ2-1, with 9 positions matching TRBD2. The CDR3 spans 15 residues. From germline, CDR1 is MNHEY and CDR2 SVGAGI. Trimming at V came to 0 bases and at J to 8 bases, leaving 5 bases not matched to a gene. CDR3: CASSYSGLASDEQFF. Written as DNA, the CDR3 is TGTGCCAGCAGTTACTCGGGACTAGCCAGTGATGAGCAGTTCTTC.

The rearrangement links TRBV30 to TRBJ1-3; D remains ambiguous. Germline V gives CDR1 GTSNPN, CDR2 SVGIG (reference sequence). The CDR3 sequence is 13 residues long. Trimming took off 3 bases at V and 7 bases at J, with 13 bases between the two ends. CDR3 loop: CAWSHSAGNTIYF. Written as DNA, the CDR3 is TGTGCCTGGAGCCACAGTGCGGGGAACACCATATATTTT.

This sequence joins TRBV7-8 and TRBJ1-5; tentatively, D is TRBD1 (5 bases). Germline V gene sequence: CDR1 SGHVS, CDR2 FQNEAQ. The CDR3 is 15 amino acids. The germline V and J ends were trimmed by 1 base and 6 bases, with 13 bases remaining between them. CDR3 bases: TGTGCCAGCAGCTTAGGTCTTCAGGGAAGTCAGCCCCAGCATTTT. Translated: CASSLGLQGSQPQHF. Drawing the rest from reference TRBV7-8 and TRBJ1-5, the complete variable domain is GAGVSQSPRYKVAKRGQDVALRCDPISGHVSLFWYQQALGQGPEFLTYFQNEAQLDKSGLPSDRFFAERPEGSVSTLKIQRTQQEDSAVYLCASSLGLQGSQPQHFGDGTRLSIL.

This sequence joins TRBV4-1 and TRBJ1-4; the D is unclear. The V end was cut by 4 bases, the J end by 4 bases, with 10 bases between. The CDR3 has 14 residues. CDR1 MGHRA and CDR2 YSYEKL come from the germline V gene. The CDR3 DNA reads TGCGCCAGCAGCCTCGAACAGATTAATGAAAAACTGTTTTTT. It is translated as CASSLEQINEKLFF.

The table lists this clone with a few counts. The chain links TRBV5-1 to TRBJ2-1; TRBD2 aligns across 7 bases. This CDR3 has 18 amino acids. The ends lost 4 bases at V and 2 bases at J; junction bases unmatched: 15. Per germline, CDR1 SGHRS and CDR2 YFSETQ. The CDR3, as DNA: TGCGCCAGCAGCCCAGCGGGCCTGACTAGCACAACCTACAATGAGCAGTTCTTC. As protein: CASSPAGLTSTTYNEQFF.

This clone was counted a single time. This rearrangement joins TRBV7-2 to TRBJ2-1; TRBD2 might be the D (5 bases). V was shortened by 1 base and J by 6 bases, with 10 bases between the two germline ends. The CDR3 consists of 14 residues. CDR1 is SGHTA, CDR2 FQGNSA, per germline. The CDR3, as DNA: TGTGCCAGCAGCTTAGAACTAGATGGCAATGAGCAGTTCTTC. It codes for CASSLELDGNEQFF.

The CDR3 DNA is TGTGCCAGCAGCTTCGAAGGACTAGCCCCCACAGATACGCAGTATTTT. Its protein is CASSFEGLAPTDTQYF. The chain uses TRBV13 and TRBJ2-3, with 8 bases matching TRBD2. Germline V lookup: CDR1 PRHDT, CDR2 FYEKMQ (reference sequence). V shed 3 bases and J 2 bases; nucleotides not matched to a gene: 7. The CDR3 totals 16 residues.

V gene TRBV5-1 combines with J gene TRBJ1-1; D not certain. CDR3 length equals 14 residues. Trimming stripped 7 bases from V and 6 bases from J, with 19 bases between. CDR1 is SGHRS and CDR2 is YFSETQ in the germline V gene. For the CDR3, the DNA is TGCGCCAGCCGCCGGGAAGTGACATCACCTGAAGCTTTCTTT. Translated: CASRREVTSPEAFF.

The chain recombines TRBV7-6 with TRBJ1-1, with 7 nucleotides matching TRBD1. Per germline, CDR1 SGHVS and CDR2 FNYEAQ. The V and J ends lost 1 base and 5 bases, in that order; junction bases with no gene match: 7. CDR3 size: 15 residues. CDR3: CASSLVEGAVTEAFF. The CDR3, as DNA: TGTGCCAGCAGCTTAGTCGAGGGGGCGGTTACTGAAGCTTTCTTT.

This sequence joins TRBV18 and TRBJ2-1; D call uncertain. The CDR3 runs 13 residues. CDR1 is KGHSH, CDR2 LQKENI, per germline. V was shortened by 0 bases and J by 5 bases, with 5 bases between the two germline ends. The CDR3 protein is CASSPPSHNEQFF. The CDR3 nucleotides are TGTGCCAGCTCACCACCGAGCCACAATGAGCAGTTCTTC.

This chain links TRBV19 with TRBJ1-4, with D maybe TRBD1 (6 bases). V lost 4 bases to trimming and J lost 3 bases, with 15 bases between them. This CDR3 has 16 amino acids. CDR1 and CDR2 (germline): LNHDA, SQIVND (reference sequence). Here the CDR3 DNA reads TGTGCCAGTAGTACCGGGAGGACAGAATCTAATGAAAAACTGTTTTTT. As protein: CASSTGRTESNEKLFF.

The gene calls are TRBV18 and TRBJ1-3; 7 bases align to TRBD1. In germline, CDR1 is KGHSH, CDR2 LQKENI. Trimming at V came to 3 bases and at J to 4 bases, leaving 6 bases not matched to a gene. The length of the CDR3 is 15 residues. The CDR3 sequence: CASSPIDRVGNTIYF. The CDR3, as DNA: TGTGCCAGCTCACCTATCGACAGGGTGGGAAACACCATATATTTT.

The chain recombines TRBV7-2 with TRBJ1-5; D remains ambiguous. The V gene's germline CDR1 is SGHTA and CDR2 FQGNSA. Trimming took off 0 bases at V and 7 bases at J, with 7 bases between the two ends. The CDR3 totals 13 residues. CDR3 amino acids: CASSLAREQPQHF. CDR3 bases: TGTGCCAGCAGCTTAGCGAGGGAGCAGCCCCAGCATTTT.

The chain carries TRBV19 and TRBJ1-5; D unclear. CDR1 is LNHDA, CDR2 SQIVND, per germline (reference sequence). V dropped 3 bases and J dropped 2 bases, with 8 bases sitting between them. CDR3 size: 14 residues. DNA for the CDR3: TGTGCCAGTAGTATTAGCTCGGGCAATCAGCCCCAGCATTTT. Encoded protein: CASSISSGNQPQHF.

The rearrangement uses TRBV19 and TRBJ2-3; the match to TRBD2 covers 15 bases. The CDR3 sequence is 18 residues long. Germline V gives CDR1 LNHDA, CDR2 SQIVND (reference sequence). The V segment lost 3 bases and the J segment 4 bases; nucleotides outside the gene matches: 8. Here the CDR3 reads CASSMSGGLAGGPDTQYF. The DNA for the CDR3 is TGTGCCAGTAGTATGTCCGGGGGACTAGCGGGGGGCCCAGATACGCAGTATTTT.

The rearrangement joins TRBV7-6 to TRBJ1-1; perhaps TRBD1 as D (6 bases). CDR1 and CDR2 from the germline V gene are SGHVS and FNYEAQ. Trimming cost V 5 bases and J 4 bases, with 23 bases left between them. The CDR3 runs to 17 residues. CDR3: CASSLFTGTKGGTEAFF. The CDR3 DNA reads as TGTGCCAGCAGCCTATTTACAGGGACAAAAGGTGGCACTGAAGCTTTCTTT. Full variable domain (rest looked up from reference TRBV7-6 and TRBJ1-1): GAGVSQSPRYKVTKRGQDVALRCDPISGHVSLYWYRQALGQGPEFLTYFNYEAQQDKSGLPNDRFSAERPEGSISTLTIQRTEQRDSAMYRCASSLFTGTKGGTEAFFGQGTRLTVV.

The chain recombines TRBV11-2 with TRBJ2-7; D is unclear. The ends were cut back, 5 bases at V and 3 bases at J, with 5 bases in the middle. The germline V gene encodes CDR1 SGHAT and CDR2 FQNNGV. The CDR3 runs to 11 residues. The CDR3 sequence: CASSDNYEQYF. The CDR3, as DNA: TGTGCCAGCAGCGACAACTACGAGCAGTACTTC.

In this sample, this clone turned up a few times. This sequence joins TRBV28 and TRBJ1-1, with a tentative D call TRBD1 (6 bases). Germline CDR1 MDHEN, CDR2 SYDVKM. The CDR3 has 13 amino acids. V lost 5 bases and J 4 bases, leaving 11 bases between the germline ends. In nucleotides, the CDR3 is TGTGCCAGCAGTCCAGGGGTAGGCACTGAAGCTTTCTTT. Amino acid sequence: CASSPGVGTEAFF.

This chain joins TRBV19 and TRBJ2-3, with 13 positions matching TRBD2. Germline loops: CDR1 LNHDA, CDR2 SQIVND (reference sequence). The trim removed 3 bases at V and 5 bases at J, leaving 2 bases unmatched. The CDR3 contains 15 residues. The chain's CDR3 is CASSIRLAGGDTQYF. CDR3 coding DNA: TGTGCCAGTAGTATTCGACTAGCGGGGGGAGATACGCAGTATTTT.

The CDR3 is CASSLSGADLDIQYF. CDR3 coding DNA: TGCGCCAGCAGCTTATCAGGGGCGGATTTAGACATTCAGTACTTC. V gene TRBV5-1 combines with J gene TRBJ2-4; D might be TRBD1 (6 bases). Per germline, CDR1 SGHRS and CDR2 YFSETQ. The CDR3 sequence is 15 residues long. The V gene lost 2 bases and the J gene lost 8 bases, with 17 bases spanning the gap.

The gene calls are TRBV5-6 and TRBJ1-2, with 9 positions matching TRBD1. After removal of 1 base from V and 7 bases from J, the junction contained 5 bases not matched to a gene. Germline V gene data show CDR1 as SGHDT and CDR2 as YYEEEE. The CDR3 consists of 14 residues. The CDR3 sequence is CASSLYRGLGGYTF. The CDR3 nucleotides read TGTGCCAGCAGCTTGTACAGGGGGCTAGGTGGCTACACCTTC. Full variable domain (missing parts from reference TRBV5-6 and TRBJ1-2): DAGVTQSPTHLIKTRGQQVTLRCSPKSGHDTVSWYQQALGQGPQFIFQYYEEEERQRGNFPDRFSGHQFPNYSSELNVNALLLGDSALYLCASSLYRGLGGYTFGSGTRLTVV.

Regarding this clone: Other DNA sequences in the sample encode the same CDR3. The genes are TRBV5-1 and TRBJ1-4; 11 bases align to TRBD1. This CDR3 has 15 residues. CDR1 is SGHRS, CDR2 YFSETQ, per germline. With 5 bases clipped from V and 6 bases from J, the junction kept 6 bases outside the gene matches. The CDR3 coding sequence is TGCGCCAGCAGAACAGGGACAGGGGGTTATGAAAAACTGTTTTTT. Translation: CASRTGTGGYEKLFF.